These 4 T cell receptor beta chains came from one sample sequenced in a study of blood T cell repertoires in COVID-19. Using immunoSEQ multiplex PCR, the repertoire was profiled, and TCRdb retains in-frame clones only, with some absent. The table shows about 240,000 clones, with approximately 86% occurring only once. Source material: PBMCs or T cells enriched from blood (not recorded which). These receptors all stem from a woman aged 40 to 50 with acute COVID-19.

The chain joins TRBV27 to TRBJ2-5, with 8 positions matching TRBD1. Trimming cost V 2 bases and J 5 bases; bases outside gene matches: 4. Germline lookup yields CDR1 MNHEY and CDR2 SMNVEV (reference sequence). The CDR3 has 14 amino acids. CDR3 bases: TGTGCCAGCAGTTTAGGGACAGGTGGCGAGACCCAGTACTTC. It translates to CASSLGTGGETQYF.

This chain uses TRBV18 with TRBJ2-1; possible D gene TRBD2, 5 bases. Per germline, CDR1 KGHSH and CDR2 LQKENI. With 2 bases removed from V and 2 bases from J, the gap between germline ends came to 13 bases. CDR3 length: 16 amino acids. The CDR3 nucleotides are TGTGCCAGCTCACCAGAGGGCGCGGCGACCTACAATGAGCAGTTCTTC. It specifies CASSPEGAATYNEQFF.

This chain links TRBV2 with TRBJ1-4; D might be TRBD1 (5 bases). Germline CDR1 SNHLY, CDR2 FYNNEI. The CDR3 is 12 residues long. V was shortened by 7 bases and J by 7 bases, with 10 bases between the two germline ends. As DNA, the CDR3 is TGTGCCAGCACCAGGGTTGGTGAAAAACTGTTTTTT. Its translation: CASTRVGEKLFF.

The J gene is TRBJ2-2, the V gene TRBV27; 14 nucleotides agree with TRBD2. The CDR3 extends over 14 amino acids. V trimming: 10 bases; J trimming: 6 bases; junction bases outside the gene matches: 4. Germline lookup yields CDR1 MNHEY and CDR2 SMNVEV (reference sequence). The CDR3 sequence is CATRLAGGAGELFF. In nucleotides, the CDR3 is TGTGCCACCCGACTAGCGGGAGGGGCCGGGGAGCTGTTTTTT.